The 26 T cell receptor beta chains given below trace back to one sample, sequenced in a study of tumor-infiltrating lymphocytes in oesophageal squamous cell carcinoma. TCRdb ran MiXCR on the PCR reads and lists one entry per CDR3 protein. Of fewer than 20,000 distinct CDR3 sequences listed, 40% to 45% are singletons. Sequencing was carried out using normal esophageal tissue next to the tumor. Receptors originate from a male donor with esophageal squamous cell carcinoma.

This clonotype was observed at least ten times. The V and J genes are TRBV24-1 and TRBJ2-2; 16 nucleotides agree with TRBD2. The trim removed 7 bases at V and 4 bases at J, leaving 5 bases unmatched. In germline, CDR1 is KGHDR, CDR2 SFDVKD. This CDR3 spans 17 amino acids. In nucleotides, the CDR3 is TGTGCCACCAGCCCGGGACTAGCGGGAGGGGGCACCGGGGAGCTGTTTTTT. This codes for CATSPGLAGGGTGELFF.

This clonotype was observed at least ten times. The chain employs TRBV11-3 and TRBJ2-1; 7 bases line up with TRBD1. Germline CDR1 SGHNT, CDR2 YENEEA. The CDR3 runs 15 residues. V dropped 1 base and J dropped 6; count of bases not matched to a gene: 6. The CDR3 DNA follows: TGTGCCAGCAGCTTAGGGCAGGGGGAGATCAATGAGCAGTTCTTC. This gives the protein CASSLGQGEINEQFF.

The chain has TRBV2 and TRBJ2-5; TRBD1 might be the D (6 bases). The V end lost 6 bases, the J end lost 3 bases, and 8 bases lay between the germline ends. This CDR3 is 12 amino acids long. CDR1 SNHLY and CDR2 FYNNEI come from the germline V gene. CDR3 amino acids: CASSRGKETQYF. As DNA, the CDR3 is TGTGCCAGCAGCAGGGGAAAAGAGACCCAGTACTTC.

V gene TRBV7-9 combines with J gene TRBJ2-4; 12 bases are shared with TRBD2. The DNA end is more similar to TRBJ2-1, so the J call may be wrong. This CDR3 spans 15 amino acids. The germline gives CDR1 SEHNR, CDR2 FQNEAQ (reference sequence). CDR3 protein: CASSLGTSGIYEQFF. The CDR3, as DNA: TGTGCCAGCAGCTTAGGGACTAGCGGGATCTATGAGCAGTTCTTC.

This clonotype has only one observation. The chain couples TRBV2 to TRBJ1-4; weak D call: TRBD1 (6 bases). The CDR3 is 16 amino acids. Germline assignment: CDR1 SNHLY and CDR2 FYNNEI. V gave up 6 bases and J gave up 8 bases, with 22 bases separating them. CDR3: CASRIRGGARGEKLFF. For the CDR3, the DNA is TGTGCCAGCAGAATCAGAGGGGGGGCCCGGGGAGAAAAACTGTTTTTT. The whole variable domain, remainder taken from reference TRBV2 and TRBJ1-4, is EPEVTQTPSHQVTQMGQEVILRCVPISNHLYFYWYRQILGQKVEFLVSFYNNEISEKSEIFDDQFSVERPDGSNFTLKIRSTKLEDSAMYFCASRIRGGARGEKLFFGSGTQLSVL.

Concerning this clonotype itself: At one boundary the junction diverges from the germline segment, which might be a read error. The chain's CDR3 is CASSRGQGVYEQYF. CDR3 bases: TGCGCCAGCAGCAGGGGACAGGGTGTCTACGAGCAGTACTTC. V usage is TRBV5-4 and J usage is TRBJ2-7; 9 bases agree with TRBD1. The CDR3 length is 14 residues. Germline V lookup: CDR1 SGHNT, CDR2 YYREEE (reference sequence).

The V and J genes are TRBV5-1 and TRBJ2-7; D gene unclear. The CDR3 runs 13 residues. Germline values: CDR1 SGHRS, CDR2 YFSETQ. V was pared by 2 bases and J by 6 bases, with 12 bases between. CDR3 loop: CASSFKAGTEQYF. For the CDR3, the DNA is TGCGCCAGCAGCTTTAAGGCAGGTACCGAGCAGTACTTC.

At least ten counts were recorded for this clonotype. V gene TRBV7-8 combines with J gene TRBJ2-7; D gene uncertain. The V end was cut by 2 bases, the J end by 2 bases, with 7 bases between. The germline gives CDR1 SGHVS, CDR2 FQNEAQ. This CDR3 region has 13 residues. This CDR3 is CASSLSRTYEQYF. CDR3 nucleotide sequence: TGTGCCAGCAGCTTATCTAGGACCTACGAGCAGTACTTC.

The gene calls are TRBV19 and TRBJ1-5; D call uncertain. Germline CDR1 reads LNHDA; CDR2 reads SQIVND (reference sequence). V lost 10 bases and J 0 bases, leaving 10 bases between the germline ends. The CDR3 has 13 amino acids. CDR3 residues: CAIADGSNQPQHF. CDR3 sequence (DNA): TGTGCCATTGCGGACGGTAGCAATCAGCCCCAGCATTTT.

This clonotype showed up just once. V is TRBV7-3 and J is TRBJ2-6; 8 bases line up with TRBD1. TRBJ2-7 explains the end of the DNA better; the J call may be wrong. CDR3 length: 14 amino acids. The germline V gene encodes CDR1 SGHTA and CDR2 FQGTGA. The CDR3 reads CASSSGGQAYEQYF. The CDR3 DNA reads TGTGCCAGCAGCTCCGGGGGACAGGCCTACGAGCAGTACTTC.

This clonotype occurred many times. The junction differs from germline at one of its ends, possibly a read error. The chain couples TRBV6-6 to TRBJ2-2, with 8 bases fitting TRBD1. Germline assignment: CDR1 MNHNY and CDR2 SVGAGI (reference sequence). This CDR3 region has 14 residues. The CDR3 sequence is CASSYSNPQGGLFF. In DNA form, the CDR3 reads TGTGCCAGCAGTTACTCTAACCCACAGGGGGGGCTGTTTTTT.

This clonotype was picked up many times. V is TRBV28 and J is TRBJ2-7; no firm D call. In germline, CDR1 is MDHEN, CDR2 SYDVKM. Trimming shortened V by 6 bases and J by 4 bases, and 7 bases separated the two germline ends. There are 11 residues in the CDR3. CDR3 amino acids: CASSERYEQYF. CDR3 DNA sequence: TGTGCCAGCAGCGAACGGTACGAGCAGTACTTC.

On this clonotype: This sequence may be a read error, since a much larger clone differs from it by one base. The rearrangement uses TRBV5-6 and TRBJ2-4, with D perhaps TRBD2 (6 bases). This CDR3 is 12 amino acids long. Germline V gene data show CDR1 as SGHDT and CDR2 as YYEEEE. This CDR3 reads CTSSFGTQEQYF. The CDR3 nucleotides read TGTACCAGCAGCTTCGGGACTCAGGAGCAGTACTTC.

The rearrangement joins TRBV7-2 to TRBJ1-6; D remains ambiguous. CDR1 SGHTA and CDR2 FQGNSA come from the germline V gene. With 3 bases removed from V and 7 bases from J, the gap between germline ends came to 4 bases. This CDR3 has 12 amino acids. The CDR3 DNA sequence: TGTGCCAGCAGCTTGGGGAATTCACCCCTCCACTTT. This encodes CASSLGNSPLHF. Looking up the rest from reference TRBV7-2 and TRBJ1-6 gives the full variable domain: GAGVSQSPSNKVTEKGKDVELRCDPISGHTALYWYRQSLGQGLEFLIYFQGNSAPDKSGLPSDRFSAERTGGSVSTLTIQRTQQEDSAVYLCASSLGNSPLHFGNGTRLTVT.

V and J are TRBV18 and TRBJ2-4; possibly TRBD1 or TRBD2 for D (5 bases each). This CDR3 spans 15 amino acids. CDR1 and CDR2 (germline): KGHSH, LQKENI. V shed 5 bases and J shed 13 bases, with 24 bases lying between them. The CDR3 spells CASSGGRNKYNKQYF. DNA of the CDR3: TGTGCCAGCTCAGGGGGAAGGAATAAGTACAATAAGCAGTACTTC.

Here the CDR3 reads CASSFGSGQGASDTQYF. DNA for the CDR3: TGTGCCAGCAGCTTCGGTAGCGGACAGGGGGCTTCAGATACGCAGTATTTT. The chain carries TRBV7-2 and TRBJ2-3; 11 bases fit TRBD1. Germline trimming cut 3 bases from V and 4 bases from J; bases unmatched to any gene: 9. The germline gives CDR1 SGHTA, CDR2 FQGNSA. The CDR3 contains 17 residues.

This clonotype is medium-sized by share. V is TRBV7-2 and J is TRBJ2-5, with D uncertain. The V end lost 2 bases, the J end lost 2 bases, and 0 bases lay between the germline ends. CDR3 length: 11 residues. CDR1 and CDR2 from the germline V gene are SGHTA and FQGNSA. The CDR3 bases are TGTGCCAGCAGCTTACAAGAGACCCAGTACTTC. Its translation is CASSLQETQYF.

With regard to this clonotype: The junction differs from germline at one of its ends, possibly a read error. The V gene is TRBV5-4, the J gene TRBJ2-7; 11 nucleotides line up with TRBD2. This CDR3 spans 15 amino acids. Looked up from germline, CDR1 is SGHNT and CDR2 is YYREEE (reference sequence). The CDR3 bases are TGCGCCAGCAGCTCCCTAGCGGGAGGCGGCGACGAGCAGTACTTC. Protein sequence: CASSSLAGGGDEQYF.

This clonotype appeared many times. The V call is TRBV12-3 or TRBV12-4, the J call TRBJ2-2; D remains unclear. The CDR3 spans 12 residues. V was pared by 2 bases and J by 2 bases, with 0 bases between. The CDR3 nucleotides are TGTGCCAGCAGTTTAAACACCGGGGAGCTGTTTTTT. As protein: CASSLNTGELFF.

The chain joins TRBV7-8 to TRBJ2-6; D gene ambiguous. Per the germline V gene, CDR1 is SGHVS and CDR2 is FQNEAQ. The CDR3 length is 15 residues. V lost 5 bases to trimming and J lost 0 bases, with 8 bases between them. This chain's CDR3 is CASSPSGSGANVLTF. The CDR3 DNA is TGTGCCAGCAGCCCTTCCGGCTCTGGGGCCAACGTCCTGACTTTC.

The rearrangement uses TRBV20-1 and TRBJ2-1; D is perhaps TRBD2 (6 bases). CDR3 size: 16 residues. The V end lost 0 bases, the J end lost 7 bases, and 19 bases lay between the germline ends. Germline V gene data show CDR1 as DFQATT and CDR2 as SNEGSKA (reference sequence). The chain's CDR3 is CSARDPGSGIGNEQFF. CDR3 coding DNA: TGCAGTGCTAGAGATCCCGGGAGCGGAATCGGGAATGAGCAGTTCTTC.

The chain combines TRBV7-3 with TRBJ2-2, with TRBD2 matching 11 bases. V was clipped by 4 bases and J by 4 bases; unmatched bases: 2. The CDR3 sequence is 15 residues long. CDR1 is SGHTA, CDR2 FQGTGA, per germline. The CDR3 is CASSSTSGSTGELFF. The CDR3 coding sequence is TGTGCCAGCAGCTCTACTAGCGGGAGCACCGGGGAGCTGTTTTTT. Using reference TRBV7-3 and TRBJ2-2 for the parts outside the CDR3, the full variable domain is GAGVSQTPSNKVTEKGKYVELRCDPISGHTALYWYRQSLGQGPEFLIYFQGTGAADDSGLPNDRFFAVRPEGSVSTLKIQRTERGDSAVYLCASSSTSGSTGELFFGEGSRLTVL.

The chain has TRBV7-3 and TRBJ2-6; D is unclear. This CDR3 is 14 amino acids long. With 4 bases removed from V and 2 bases from J, the gap between germline ends came to 6 bases. CDR1 is SGHTA and CDR2 is FQGTGA in the germline V gene. CDR3 loop: CASSSSPGANVLTF. The DNA for the CDR3 is TGTGCCAGCAGCTCTTCCCCTGGGGCCAACGTCCTGACTTTC.

This clonotype is judged medium-sized. The V and J genes are TRBV7-8 and TRBJ2-7, with D perhaps TRBD1 or TRBD2 (5 bases each). V lost 5 bases and J lost 7, with 18 bases in between. Germline CDR1 and CDR2: SGHVS and FQNEAQ. This CDR3 spans 14 amino acids. DNA for the CDR3: TGTGCCAGCAGCCTTGCGGCTGGGACCCGAGAGCAGTACTTC. Translation gives CASSLAAGTREQYF.

This clonotype is medium-sized. The V gene is TRBV6-1, the J gene TRBJ2-5; TRBD1 is a possible D gene (6 bases). The CDR3 runs to 14 residues. V was cut by 8 bases and J by 1 base, with 14 bases left in between. The germline V gene encodes CDR1 MNHNS and CDR2 SASEGT. The CDR3 loop is CASATGTTQETQYF. The CDR3 bases are TGTGCCAGCGCGACCGGGACAACCCAAGAGACCCAGTACTTC.

The chain couples TRBV7-2 to TRBJ2-1; 10 positions agree with TRBD2. Trimming cost V 5 bases and J 1 base; bases outside gene matches: 2. This CDR3 comprises 15 residues. Germline V gene sequence: CDR1 SGHTA, CDR2 FQGNSA. DNA of the CDR3: TGTGCCAGCAGCCCTAGCGGGGGTTCCTACAATGAGCAGTTCTTC. Translation gives CASSPSGGSYNEQFF.